The clone carrying this TCR beta chain was seen repeatedly, ten times or more. The V and J ends lost 6 bases and 2 bases, in that order; junction bases with no gene match: 11. The CDR3 contains 17 residues. Germline assignment: CDR1 SEHNR and CDR2 FQNEAQ (reference sequence). This record belongs to a study of neurological immune-mediated disorders. MiXCR was run by TCRdb on the 5' RACE reads, yielding one entry per CDR3 protein. In the table there are tens of thousands of distinct CDR3 sequences, 3% to 4% of which are singletons. The material sequenced was PBMCs. The V gene is TRBV7-9, the J gene TRBJ2-1; 9 bases line up with TRBD1. The receptor was isolated from a man aged 35 to 55 with multiple sclerosis. The DNA for the CDR3 is TGTGCCAGCAGAGGACAGGGGCGAAACACCCCCTACAATGAGCAGTTCTTC. Its protein product is CASRGQGRNTPYNEQFF.